This entry concerns a single TCR beta chain. The data originate from a study of type 1 regulatory T cells. Between the trimmed V and J ends, which lost 5 bases and 0 bases, there was a span of 10 bases. The CDR3 runs 14 residues. Germline-derived CDR1 and CDR2 are LNHDA and SQIVND (reference sequence). MiXCR, run by TCRdb on the reads, gives a single entry per CDR3 protein. Among 80,000 to 100,000 distinct CDR3 sequences listed, around a third were seen once. The specimen was CD4+ T cells, either the whole sample or a sorted fraction (not recorded which). The sequence came from a human donor in good health. The chain joins TRBV19 to TRBJ1-1; D is uncertain. Here the CDR3 reads CASSPLVVNTEAFF. CDR3 sequence (DNA): TGTGCCAGTAGTCCCCTCGTCGTGAACACTGAAGCTTTCTTT.